These 30 T cell receptor beta chains were all obtained from the same sample, sequenced in a study of shared clonotypes between healthy human individuals. The table came from immunoSEQ multiplex PCR; TCRdb's copy has only in-frame clones and leaves some out. This sample has some 2.1 million clones, with 85% to 95% found just once. Sequenced material: naive CD4+ T cells sorted from blood. Subset of the sample: CD45RA+ positively selected. The receptors were sampled from a man younger than 30 in good health.

Details on this clone: Other nucleotide sequences from this sample produce the same CDR3. The chain is built from TRBV5-1 and TRBJ2-2; no reliable D call. V shed 0 bases and J shed 0 bases, with 3 bases lying between them. CDR1 and CDR2 (germline): SGHRS, YFSETQ. The CDR3 is made up of 14 amino acids. CDR3 nucleotides: TGCGCCAGCAGCTTGGGACCGAACACCGGGGAGCTGTTTTTT. Amino acid sequence: CASSLGPNTGELFF.

With regard to this clone: This may be a read error, as it is one base from a much larger clone. Other DNA sequences in this specimen translate into the identical CDR3. V is TRBV28 and J is TRBJ2-7; D remains unclear. Germline V lookup: CDR1 MDHEN, CDR2 SYDVKM. V was trimmed by 6 bases and J by 1 base, leaving 4 bases between them. The CDR3 is 11 residues long. CDR3 region: CASSRSYEQYF. The CDR3 DNA sequence: TGTGCCAGCAGCCGATCCTACGAGCAGTACTTC.

On this clone: This CDR3 is also generated by other DNA sequences in the sample. The gene calls are TRBV27 and TRBJ1-1; D uncertain. Germline lookup yields CDR1 MNHEY and CDR2 SMNVEV (reference sequence). V lost 0 bases and J 2 bases, leaving 4 bases between the germline ends. This CDR3 spans 13 amino acids. The CDR3 DNA follows: TGTGCCAGCAGTTTATCGCGCAACACTGAAGCTTTCTTT. This translates into CASSLSRNTEAFF.

The V and J genes are TRBV5-6 and TRBJ1-2, with unresolved D. V was trimmed by 7 bases and J by 5 bases, leaving 9 bases between them. The CDR3 has 11 amino acids. Germline CDR1 SGHDT, CDR2 YYEEEE. The CDR3 sequence: CASARAYGYTF. The CDR3 DNA follows: TGTGCCAGCGCCCGCGCTTATGGCTACACCTTC. The variable domain in full, with the rest retrieved from reference TRBV5-6 and TRBJ1-2, is DAGVTQSPTHLIKTRGQQVTLRCSPKSGHDTVSWYQQALGQGPQFIFQYYEEEERQRGNFPDRFSGHQFPNYSSELNVNALLLGDSALYLCASARAYGYTFGSGTRLTVV.

The V call is TRBV6-5, the J call TRBJ2-7, with 11 bases fitting TRBD2. The CDR3 loop spans 14 amino acids. Germline V gene lookup returns CDR1 MNHEY and CDR2 SVGAGI. V shed 6 bases, J shed 2 bases, and the junction held 3 bases outside the gene matches. The CDR3 is CASRKTSGAYEQYF. CDR3 nucleotides: TGTGCCAGCAGGAAGACTAGCGGGGCCTACGAGCAGTACTTC.

The chain recombines TRBV2 with TRBJ2-7; D may be TRBD2 (5 bases). The CDR3 consists of 16 residues. V gave up 5 bases and J gave up 2 bases, with 19 bases separating them. The germline V gene has CDR1 SNHLY and CDR2 FYNNEI. The CDR3, as DNA: TGTGCCAGCAGTTTTAGGAGGCAGGCGTCGACCTACGAGCAGTACTTC. Encoded protein: CASSFRRQASTYEQYF.

CDR3: CASSMERPTDTQYF. The CDR3 DNA follows: TGTGCCAGCAGCATGGAGCGGCCGACAGATACGCAGTATTTT. V and J are TRBV7-2 and TRBJ2-3; D is possibly TRBD2 (5 bases). V lost 5 bases and J 3 bases, leaving 12 bases between the germline ends. This CDR3 contains 14 residues. The germline V gene encodes CDR1 SGHTA and CDR2 FQGNSA. The full variable domain, with the rest looked up from reference TRBV7-2 and TRBJ2-3, is GAGVSQSPSNKVTEKGKDVELRCDPISGHTALYWYRQSLGQGLEFLIYFQGNSAPDKSGLPSDRFSAERTGGSVSTLTIQRTQQEDSAVYLCASSMERPTDTQYFGPGTRLTVL.

The rearrangement links TRBV5-6 to TRBJ1-2; D gene ambiguous. CDR1 is SGHDT, CDR2 YYEEEE, per germline. This CDR3 has 14 amino acids. V was shortened by 3 bases and J by 0 bases, with 9 bases between the two germline ends. The CDR3 loop is CASSSDMTNYGYTF. The DNA for the CDR3 is TGTGCCAGCAGCTCAGACATGACTAACTATGGCTACACCTTC.

This rearrangement joins TRBV5-1 to TRBJ2-5, with a tentative D call TRBD2 (7 bases). Germline V gene lookup returns CDR1 SGHRS and CDR2 YFSETQ. There are 16 residues in the CDR3. Between the trimmed V and J ends, which lost 0 bases and 2 bases, there was a span of 14 bases. The CDR3 DNA sequence: TGCGCCAGCAGCTTGGAAGGGGGGGATCCACAAGAGACCCAGTACTTC. Its translation: CASSLEGGDPQETQYF.

The chain is built from TRBV6-6 and TRBJ2-7; 7 positions match TRBD1. The CDR3 loop spans 14 amino acids. J lost 3 bases, V lost 3 bases, and 5 bases had no gene match. Germline values: CDR1 MNHNY, CDR2 SVGAGI (reference sequence). The DNA of the CDR3 is TGTGCCAGCAGTTATAGTCAGGGGGTCTACGAGCAGTACTTC. This encodes CASSYSQGVYEQYF.

This clone has a single count. The chain links TRBV5-4 to TRBJ1-4; D is perhaps TRBD1 (5 bases). Trimming removed 1 base from V and 0 bases from J, with 13 bases in between. Germline CDR1 SGHNT, CDR2 YYREEE (reference sequence). The CDR3 spans 17 residues. CDR3 protein: CASSLISGGATNEKLFF. The CDR3 nucleotides read TGTGCCAGCAGCTTGATCTCCGGGGGAGCAACTAATGAAAAACTGTTTTTT. The full variable domain, its missing parts supplied by reference TRBV5-4 and TRBJ1-4, is ETGVTQSPTHLIKTRGQQVTLRCSSQSGHNTVSWYQQALGQGPQFIFQYYREEENGRGNFPPRFSGLQFPNYSSELNVNALELDDSALYLCASSLISGGATNEKLFFGSGTQLSVL.

The genes are TRBV18 and TRBJ2-7, with D perhaps matching TRBD1 (5 bases). Germline lookup yields CDR1 KGHSH and CDR2 LQKENI. The V and J ends lost 4 bases and 5 bases respectively, with 21 bases between them. CDR3 length: 16 amino acids. The CDR3 sequence: CASSLDRQRPPDEQYF. Here the CDR3 DNA reads TGTGCCAGCTCACTAGATCGACAGCGCCCACCTGACGAGCAGTACTTC.

The chain joins TRBV7-9 to TRBJ2-1; a weak D match, TRBD1 (6 bases). This CDR3 has 15 residues. Germline V gives CDR1 SEHNR, CDR2 FQNEAQ (reference sequence). Trimming shortened V by 2 bases and J by 2 bases, and 10 bases separated the two germline ends. CDR3 in amino acids: CASSLSRGPYNEQFF. The CDR3 nucleotides read TGTGCCAGCAGCTTAAGCAGGGGACCCTACAATGAGCAGTTCTTC.

The V gene is TRBV25-1, the J gene TRBJ2-3; 11 bases agree with TRBD2. This CDR3 region has 14 residues. Unmatched junction bases numbered 6, after V lost 8 bases and J lost 5 bases. In germline, CDR1 is MGHDK, CDR2 SYGVNS. The CDR3 DNA sequence: TGTGCCAGCCTTAGCGGGGGGGCCCTAGATACGCAGTATTTT. It yields the protein CASLSGGALDTQYF.

The V call is TRBV9, the J call TRBJ2-2, with TRBD2 identical over 7 bases. V shed 0 bases, J shed 7 bases, and the junction held 9 bases outside the gene matches. The germline V gene has CDR1 SGDLS and CDR2 YYNGEE. The CDR3 is 16 residues long. The CDR3 is CASSVDEGGLGGELFF. DNA for the CDR3: TGTGCCAGCAGCGTAGATGAGGGAGGGTTAGGCGGGGAGCTGTTTTTT.

The V call is TRBV19, the J call TRBJ1-3; no reliable D call. V was trimmed by 4 bases and J by 2 bases, leaving 15 bases between them. Germline V gene lookup returns CDR1 LNHDA and CDR2 SQIVND (reference sequence). The CDR3 sequence is 16 residues long. The CDR3 sequence is CASSKGPGRPGNTIYF. CDR3 in DNA: TGTGCCAGTAGTAAAGGACCTGGGCGACCTGGAAACACCATATATTTT.

V usage is TRBV10-3 and J usage is TRBJ2-5; 8 nucleotides agree with TRBD1. Germline V gene lookup returns CDR1 ENHRY and CDR2 SYGVKD. The CDR3 length is 15 residues. J lost 5 bases, V lost 2 bases, and 7 bases had no gene match. CDR3 DNA sequence: TGTGCCATCAGTGAGGGACAGGGAGTACAGGAGACCCAGTACTTC. It encodes CAISEGQGVQETQYF.

The gene calls are TRBV5-1 and TRBJ2-7; 9 bases are a match to TRBD1. The V gene end was trimmed by 9 bases and the J gene end by 2 bases; junction bases not matched to a gene: 6. CDR3 length: 13 residues. CDR1 is SGHRS, CDR2 YFSETQ, per germline. The CDR3 protein is CAKPGQGTYEQYF. The CDR3 nucleotides are TGCGCCAAGCCGGGACAGGGAACCTACGAGCAGTACTTC.

The chain carries TRBV28 and TRBJ2-5; 9 nucleotides agree with TRBD1. The germline CDR1 and CDR2 sequences are MDHEN and SYDVKM. Losses at the gene ends were 6 bases for V and 4 bases for J; bases not matched to a gene: 12. This CDR3 is 16 amino acids long. For the CDR3, the DNA is TGTGCCAGCAGCCTAGCCAGTACAGGGGGCAGAGAGACCCAGTACTTC. Residues: CASSLASTGGRETQYF.

V usage is TRBV2 and J usage is TRBJ2-1, with D possibly TRBD2 on 5 matching bases. The germline V and J ends were trimmed by 8 bases and 2 bases, with 13 bases remaining between them. CDR1 and CDR2 (germline): SNHLY, FYNNEI. This CDR3 contains 14 residues. DNA for the CDR3: TGTGCCAGCCAAGCTAGCAGCACCTACAATGAGCAGTTCTTC. Translating it yields CASQASSTYNEQFF.

The CDR3 loop is CASSEAGFYGYTF. CDR3 coding DNA: TGTGCCAGCAGTGAAGCAGGGTTCTATGGCTACACCTTC. The J gene is TRBJ1-2, the V gene TRBV25-1; D is possibly TRBD1 (5 bases). CDR3 length: 13 residues. V lost 2 bases and J lost 4, with 8 bases in between. Germline-derived CDR1 and CDR2 are MGHDK and SYGVNS.

V gene TRBV28 combines with J gene TRBJ1-5; D uncertain. Trimming removed 1 base at V and 5 bases at J, with 12 bases between. The CDR3 length is 15 residues. Looked up from germline, CDR1 is MDHEN and CDR2 is SYDVKM. The CDR3 spells CASSLFGGWDQPQHF. The CDR3 region has the DNA TGTGCCAGCAGTTTATTTGGAGGTTGGGATCAGCCCCAGCATTTT.

V usage is TRBV25-1 and J usage is TRBJ2-7; D uncertain. The CDR3 sequence is 15 residues long. Trimming stripped 5 bases from V and 2 bases from J, with 16 bases between. In germline, CDR1 is MGHDK, CDR2 SYGVNS. The CDR3 DNA reads TGTGCCAGCAGTTCCCTCGTAGGGCCCACCTACGAGCAGTACTTC. As protein: CASSSLVGPTYEQYF.

The rearrangement uses TRBV11-2 and TRBJ1-2; D unresolved. Between the trimmed V and J ends, which lost 0 bases and 3 bases, there was a span of 5 bases. Germline-derived CDR1 and CDR2 are SGHAT and FQNNGV. The CDR3 length is 13 residues. DNA for the CDR3: TGTGCCAGCAGCTTAGATGTTTACTATGGCTACACCTTC. Translation: CASSLDVYYGYTF.

Comments on this clone: At the DNA level, this CDR3 is encoded by other sequences in the same sample as well. The genes are TRBV5-1 and TRBJ2-7, with D possibly matching TRBD2 (5 bases). V was cut by 0 bases and J by 1 base, with 11 bases left in between. This CDR3 has 15 amino acids. Germline values: CDR1 SGHRS, CDR2 YFSETQ. The CDR3 nucleotides read TGCGCCAGCAGCTTGGGGGTCCGCGGGTCCTACGAGCAGTACTTC. The encoded protein is CASSLGVRGSYEQYF.

A remark on this clone: The sample holds other DNA sequences that translate to the same CDR3. V and J are TRBV18 and TRBJ2-5, with a weak D call TRBD1 (5 bases). The CDR3 has 13 amino acids. CDR1 KGHSH and CDR2 LQKENI come from the germline V gene. V lost 0 bases and J 5 bases, leaving 7 bases between the germline ends. The CDR3 bases are TGTGCCAGCTCACCACCAGGGGTGGAGACCCAGTACTTC. It encodes CASSPPGVETQYF.

This rearrangement joins TRBV10-3 to TRBJ2-3; 14 bases fit TRBD2. CDR3 length: 15 amino acids. Germline CDR1 ENHRY, CDR2 SYGVKD. The V segment lost 10 bases and the J segment 1 base; nucleotides outside the gene matches: 4. The DNA of the CDR3 is TGTGCCACCGGGACTAGCGGGGGAGGCACAGATACGCAGTATTTT. It encodes CATGTSGGGTDTQYF.

On this clone itself: At the DNA level, this CDR3 is encoded by other sequences in the same sample as well. The V call is TRBV6-5, the J call TRBJ2-5; 8 nucleotides agree with TRBD1. CDR3 length equals 14 residues. J gave up 1 base and V 6 bases, and 4 bases lay outside the gene matches. Germline-derived CDR1 and CDR2 are MNHEY and SVGAGI. CDR3 in DNA: TGTGCCAGCAGCTGGGGGACAGGCCAAGAGACCCAGTACTTC. The encoded protein is CASSWGTGQETQYF.

On this clone: Other DNA sequences in this specimen translate into the identical CDR3. The chain uses TRBV7-2 and TRBJ2-7; 12 bases are a match to TRBD2. Per germline, CDR1 SGHTA and CDR2 FQGNSA. The CDR3 totals 15 residues. Trimming took 4 bases from V and 2 from J; bases not matched to a gene: 3. The CDR3 sequence: CASSSLAGGPYEQYF. The CDR3 DNA follows: TGTGCCAGCAGCTCACTAGCGGGAGGCCCCTACGAGCAGTACTTC.

The genes are TRBV7-2 and TRBJ2-7, with no clear D. This CDR3 comprises 15 residues. Trimming removed 5 bases at V and 2 bases at J, with 16 bases between. Per the germline V gene, CDR1 is SGHTA and CDR2 is FQGNSA. DNA of the CDR3: TGTGCCAGCAGCCCAAGAGGAGCCGAAACCTACGAGCAGTACTTC. It specifies CASSPRGAETYEQYF.